This paragraph reports one T cell receptor beta chain. Its antigen is still unknown. No base quality information exists; no much larger clone differs at one position. This sample is part of a study of T-cell reconstitution after alpha-beta-depleted transplantation in children (dated by TCRdb to the mid-2010s). For the study in its entirety: Using TCR repertoire profiling, the study quantitatively followed how T-cell immune reconstitution unfolded in children after TCRalphabeta/CD19-depleted allogeneic hematopoietic cell transplantation.

V ends up 4 bases short and J 1 base short, with an unmatched junction base count of 10. Per the germline V gene (reference sequence), DFQATT is the CDR1 and SNEGSKA is the CDR2. The cysteine opens and the phenylalanine closes a CDR3 of 15 amino acids. The CDR3 DNA has 45 bases and is translated from base 1. Receptor libraries were prepared by PCR. The sample was run on an Illumina HiSeq 2500. TCR libraries were prepared with molecular barcoding, using unique molecular identifiers to normalize TCRbeta repertoire quantification. TCRdb reprocessing: public reads trimmed at Q25 with fastp, clones called with MiXCR, in-frame beta chains kept. One record per CDR3 amino acid sequence lists the most common genes and DNA. Counted in this sample were 200,000 to 250,000 distinct CDR3 sequences; approximately 9.9% of them appeared once. Around 5.1% of the sample lies in the top ten.

This TCR came from a human donor who donated a stem cell graft to a child with SCID. The sequence joins TRBV20-1 to TRBJ2-7; a stretch of 7 junction bases matches TRBD2. The input for sequencing was PBMCs from the stem cell graft donor, taken from the stem cell graft. The CDR3 protein: CSATQASGVSYEQYF. The nucleotides are TGCAGTGCTACCCAGGCGAGCGGGGTATCCTACGAGCAGTACTTC.